This T cell receptor (beta chain) was retrieved from a study of T-cell reconstitution after alpha-beta-depleted transplantation in children. The CDR3 length is 20 residues. Trimming took 1 base from V and 9 from J; bases not matched to a gene: 16. Germline CDR1 SGHRS, CDR2 YFSETQ. Unique molecular identifiers were incorporated during preparation of the TCRbeta library. Via MiXCR, TCRdb re-called the PCR reads, giving one row per CDR3 protein. The sample lists 500,000 to 600,000 distinct CDR3 sequences; about 31% were seen once. The sequence derives from a human donor who donated a stem cell graft to a child with aplastic anemia. V is TRBV5-1 and J is TRBJ2-1; 16 bases agree with TRBD2. The sample in question was PBMCs from the stem cell graft donor, obtained from the stem cell graft. CDR3 sequence: CASSLKAGLAGGPVRGEQFF. Written as DNA, the CDR3 is TGCGCCAGCAGCTTGAAGGCGGGACTAGCGGGAGGGCCGGTTCGTGGTGAGCAGTTCTTC.